Following are 19 T cell receptor beta chains from one sample sequenced in a study of control samples from healthy donors and cancer patients. Sequencing used immunoSEQ multiplex PCR; TCRdb keeps in-frame clones, though not all of them. The listing contains some 190,000 clones. The source material was blood. The receptors shown here come from a woman aged 30 to 39 in good health.

This CDR3 reads CASSQRGRADTQYF. Here the CDR3 DNA reads TGCGCCAGCAGCCAACGCGGACGGGCTGATACGCAGTATTTT. The chain carries TRBV4-1 and TRBJ2-3; D gene ambiguous. This CDR3 spans 14 amino acids. Trimming removed 2 bases from V and 6 bases from J, with 12 bases in between. CDR1 MGHRA and CDR2 YSYEKL come from the germline V gene.

CDR3 nucleotide sequence: TGCGCCAGCAGCTTGGTAGTAGTACAGGGGAATTCACCCCTCCACTTT. Its protein product is CASSLVVVQGNSPLHF. V usage is TRBV5-1 and J usage is TRBJ1-6; 7 bases fit TRBD1. CDR1 SGHRS and CDR2 YFSETQ come from the germline V gene. J gave up 7 bases and V 0 bases, and 7 bases lay outside the gene matches. The CDR3 has 16 residues.

The V gene is TRBV28, the J gene TRBJ1-5; perhaps TRBD1 as D (5 bases). Germline V gives CDR1 MDHEN, CDR2 SYDVKM. Trimming took off 6 bases at V and 3 bases at J, with 9 bases between the two ends. This CDR3 is 13 amino acids long. The CDR3 is CASRSGFNQPQHF. The CDR3 DNA reads TGTGCCAGCAGGTCAGGGTTCAATCAGCCCCAGCATTTT.

This sequence joins TRBV13 and TRBJ1-1, with 7 bases identical to TRBD1. The CDR3 is 15 residues long. Germline lookup yields CDR1 PRHDT and CDR2 FYEKMQ (reference sequence). V shed 5 bases and J 1 base; nucleotides not matched to a gene: 7. DNA of the CDR3: TGTGCCAGCAGCCCACAGGGACAGCAGAACACTGAAGCTTTCTTT. It codes for CASSPQGQQNTEAFF.

The chain is built from TRBV4-1 and TRBJ1-3, with D possibly matching TRBD1 (5 bases). V lost 1 base, J lost 3 bases, and 16 bases lay in between. The CDR3 runs to 17 residues. CDR1 is MGHRA, CDR2 YSYEKL, per germline. The CDR3 is CASSQGPGAPGGNTIYF. The CDR3 coding sequence is TGCGCCAGCAGCCAAGGGCCCGGGGCCCCTGGTGGAAACACCATATATTTT.

Written as DNA, the CDR3 is TGTGCCAGCCGGCGGGGACCGAACACTGAAGCTTTCTTT. Protein product: CASRRGPNTEAFF. The chain couples TRBV19 to TRBJ1-1; a possible D gene is TRBD1 (5 bases). CDR1 is LNHDA and CDR2 is SQIVND in the germline V gene (reference sequence). Trimming cost V 9 bases and J 1 base, with 12 bases left between them. The CDR3 runs to 13 residues.

The rearrangement uses TRBV5-1 and TRBJ2-1, with D possibly matching TRBD1 (6 bases). The CDR3 has 13 residues. V lost 1 base and J lost 7, with 9 bases in between. Germline V CDR1 and CDR2: SGHRS, YFSETQ. The CDR3 coding sequence is TGCGCCAGCAGCTTGACAGGGAGTAATGAGCAGTTCTTC. Translating it yields CASSLTGSNEQFF.

The chain links TRBV9 to TRBJ2-1; D is possibly TRBD1 (5 bases). Trimming removed 2 bases at V and 0 bases at J, with 9 bases between. Per germline, CDR1 SGDLS and CDR2 YYNGEE. This CDR3 region has 15 residues. The CDR3 region is CASSVGQRSYNEQFF. The CDR3 DNA is TGTGCCAGCAGCGTGGGGCAACGCTCCTACAATGAGCAGTTCTTC.

CDR3 DNA: TGTGCCAGCAGCCAAGGAGGGGATGGCTACACCTTC. This encodes CASSQGGDGYTF. The V gene is TRBV4-2, the J gene TRBJ1-2; D perhaps matches TRBD1 (5 bases). Germline V lookup: CDR1 LGHNA, CDR2 YNFKEQ. The germline V and J ends were trimmed by 1 base and 6 bases, with 6 bases remaining between them. This CDR3 is built from 12 residues.

V usage is TRBV5-1 and J usage is TRBJ2-2; no reliable D call. The V gene lost 6 bases and the J gene lost 0 bases, with 15 bases spanning the gap. CDR1 and CDR2 (germline): SGHRS, YFSETQ. The CDR3 runs to 16 residues. In DNA, the CDR3 is TGCGCCAGCACGCGGCTTTCTGGGGCGAACACCGGGGAGCTGTTTTTT. Translation: CASTRLSGANTGELFF. The full variable domain, with the rest looked up from reference TRBV5-1 and TRBJ2-2, is KAGVTQTPRYLIKTRGQQVTLSCSPISGHRSVSWYQQTPGQGLQFLFEYFSETQRNKGNFPGRFSGRQFSNSRSEMNVSTLELGDSALYLCASTRLSGANTGELFFGEGSRLTVL.

The rearrangement links TRBV7-2 to TRBJ1-2; perhaps TRBD1 as D (5 bases). Germline lookup yields CDR1 SGHTA and CDR2 FQGNSA. The CDR3 spans 13 residues. V dropped 3 bases and J dropped 8 bases, with 13 bases sitting between them. DNA of the CDR3: TGTGCCAGCAGCTTCTCGTCAGGGCAGGGCTACACCTTC. Translated, it gives CASSFSSGQGYTF.

The CDR3 is CASSRDRGGYTF. The CDR3 region has the DNA TGTGCCAGCAGCAGGGATAGGGGTGGCTACACCTTC. This rearrangement joins TRBV3-1 (or the pseudogene TRBV3-2) to TRBJ1-2; D is perhaps TRBD1 (5 bases). Germline V gene data show CDR1 as LGHDT and CDR2 as YNNKEL (reference sequence). This CDR3 is 12 amino acids long. V lost 5 bases, J lost 7 bases, and 11 bases lay in between.

The chain combines TRBV27 with TRBJ1-2; TRBD1 matches at 8 bases. The ends lost 4 bases at V and 5 bases at J; junction bases unmatched: 9. The CDR3 spans 15 residues. CDR1 MNHEY and CDR2 SMNVEV come from the germline V gene (reference sequence). The CDR3: CASSSRGQARYGYTF. For the CDR3, the DNA is TGTGCCAGCAGTTCACGGGGACAGGCAAGATATGGCTACACCTTC.

This chain connects TRBV24-1 to TRBJ2-3, with 8 positions matching TRBD1. Germline lookup yields CDR1 KGHDR and CDR2 SFDVKD. The CDR3 runs 15 residues. The J segment lost 3 bases and the V segment lost 4 bases, leaving 5 bases of the junction unmatched. The CDR3 here is CATSERTGMTDTQYF. In nucleotides, the CDR3 is TGTGCCACCAGTGAGAGGACAGGGATGACAGATACGCAGTATTTT.

V gene TRBV4-1 combines with J gene TRBJ2-5; D possibly corresponds to TRBD2 (5 bases). The V and J ends lost 2 bases and 7 bases respectively, with 17 bases between them. The germline V gene has CDR1 MGHRA and CDR2 YSYEKL. The CDR3 covers 15 residues. This CDR3 is CASSQIGVFGGTQYF. The DNA for the CDR3 is TGCGCCAGCAGCCAAATCGGGGTCTTCGGAGGGACCCAGTACTTC.

The chain employs TRBV6-4 and TRBJ2-3; 15 bases are a match to TRBD2. Trimming took 7 bases from V and 6 from J; bases not matched to a gene: 8. This CDR3 is 16 amino acids long. Germline CDR1 reads MRHNA; CDR2 reads SNTAGT. CDR3 sequence reads: CASTRTSGGASDTQYF. CDR3 nucleotide sequence: TGTGCCAGCACACGGACTAGCGGGGGGGCAAGTGATACGCAGTATTTT.

CDR3 nucleotides: TGCGCCAGCAGCCACCGGGCAGGGGGCGAGGTAGGTCAGCCCCAGCATTTT. Translating it yields CASSHRAGGEVGQPQHF. V usage is TRBV4-1 and J usage is TRBJ1-5, with 8 bases lining up with TRBD1. CDR3 length equals 17 residues. J was trimmed by 6 bases and V by 3 bases; bases with no gene match: 13. Germline-derived CDR1 and CDR2 are MGHRA and YSYEKL.

This sequence joins TRBV9 and TRBJ2-3, with 8 positions matching TRBD2. Germline V gene sequence: CDR1 SGDLS, CDR2 YYNGEE. V shed 2 bases, J shed 1 base, and the junction held 6 bases outside the gene matches. This CDR3 has 16 residues. This CDR3 is CASSVRLAGRTDTQYF. The CDR3 region has the DNA TGTGCCAGCAGCGTCCGTCTAGCGGGCCGCACAGATACGCAGTATTTT. Drawing the rest from reference TRBV9 and TRBJ2-3, the complete variable domain is DSGVTQTPKHLITATGQRVTLRCSPRSGDLSVYWYQQSLDQGLQFLIQYYNGEERAKGNILERFSAQQFPDLHSELNLSSLELGDSALYFCASSVRLAGRTDTQYFGPGTRLTVL.

The CDR3 sequence is CASYGHDEQFF. The CDR3 nucleotides are TGCGCCAGCTACGGACACGATGAGCAGTTCTTC. This chain joins TRBV5-1 and TRBJ2-1, with TRBD1 as a possible D gene (5 bases). The CDR3 runs to 11 residues. V dropped 7 bases and J dropped 8 bases, with 10 bases sitting between them. From germline, CDR1 is SGHRS and CDR2 YFSETQ.